A few counts support the clone carrying this TCR beta chain. What it recognizes is unknown. One junction end disagrees with the germline gene, perhaps due to a read error. Full-length variable regions came from constant-region reverse primers plus semi-nested Nested Universal Primer A PCR. Each CDR3 protein is one row after TCRdb ran MiXCR on the 5' RACE reads. Seen here are about 57,000 distinct CDR3 sequences, roughly 25% observed once, and the top ten hold 2.2%. Germline lookup yields CDR1 MNHEY and CDR2 SVGEGT. The CDR3 has 14 residues. Study findings and constraints: The TCR gene usage of tumor memory CD4+ T cells clustered together with blood and lymph node memory CD4+ cells and with lymph node naive CD4+ cells. Whole repertoires were not studied in the larger cohort, only one V-J beta rearrangement. Greatest tumor Treg TCR overlap was with tumor naive CD4+ cells.

Treg sorting used a CD4+CD25+CD127-/low gate. This receptor was taken from a female donor with breast cancer. V gene TRBV6-2 or TRBV6-3 combines with J gene TRBJ1-2; a possible D gene is TRBD1 (5 bases). The sequenced material came from tumor-infiltrating Tregs sorted from the breast tumor. The CDR3 loop reads CASTKSGDAHGCTF. In DNA form, the CDR3 reads TGTGCCAGCACCAAATCGGGGGACGCGCATGGCTGCACCTTC.